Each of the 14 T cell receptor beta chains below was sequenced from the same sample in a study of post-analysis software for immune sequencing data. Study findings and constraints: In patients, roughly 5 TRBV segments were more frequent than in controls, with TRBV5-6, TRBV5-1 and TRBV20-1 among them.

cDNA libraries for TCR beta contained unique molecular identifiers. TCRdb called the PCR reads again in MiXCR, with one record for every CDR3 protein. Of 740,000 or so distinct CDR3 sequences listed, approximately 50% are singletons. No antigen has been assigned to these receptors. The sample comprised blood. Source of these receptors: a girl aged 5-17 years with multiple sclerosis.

The CDR3 sequence is CGAGQGAKYGYTF. DNA of the CDR3: TGCGGCGCGGGACAGGGGGCGAAGTATGGCTACACCTTC. J is TRBJ1-2 and V is TRBV29-1, with 12 bases lining up with TRBD1. The CDR3 extends over 13 amino acids. The germline V gene has CDR1 SQVTM and CDR2 ANQGSEA. The whole variable domain, filled in from reference TRBV29-1 and TRBJ1-2, reads SAVISQKPSRDICQRGTSLTIQCQVDSQVTMMFWYRQQPGQSLTLIATANQGSEATYESGFVIDKFPISRPNLTFSTLTVSNMSPEDSSIYLCGAGQGAKYGYTFGSGTRLTVV.

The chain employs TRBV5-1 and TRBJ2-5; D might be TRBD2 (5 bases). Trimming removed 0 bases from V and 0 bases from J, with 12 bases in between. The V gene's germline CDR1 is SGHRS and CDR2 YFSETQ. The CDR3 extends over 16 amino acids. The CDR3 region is CASSLASPGNQETQYF. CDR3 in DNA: TGCGCCAGCAGCTTGGCCAGTCCGGGAAACCAAGAGACCCAGTACTTC. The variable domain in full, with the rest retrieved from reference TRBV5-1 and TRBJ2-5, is KAGVTQTPRYLIKTRGQQVTLSCSPISGHRSVSWYQQTPGQGLQFLFEYFSETQRNKGNFPGRFSGRQFSNSRSEMNVSTLELGDSALYLCASSLASPGNQETQYFGPGTRLLVL.

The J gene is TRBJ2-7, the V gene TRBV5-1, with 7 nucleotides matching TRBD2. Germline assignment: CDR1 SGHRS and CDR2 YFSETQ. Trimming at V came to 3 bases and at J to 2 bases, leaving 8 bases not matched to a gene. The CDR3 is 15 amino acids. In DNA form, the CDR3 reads TGCGCCAGCAGCTGGGGGGGACGGGGGACCTACGAGCAGTACTTC. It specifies CASSWGGRGTYEQYF.

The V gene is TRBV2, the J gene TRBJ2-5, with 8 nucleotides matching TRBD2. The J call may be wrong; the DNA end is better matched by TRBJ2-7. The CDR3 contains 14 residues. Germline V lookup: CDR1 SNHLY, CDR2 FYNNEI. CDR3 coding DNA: TGTGCCAGCAGCCGGGGGGGGAGTGACTACGAGCAGTACTTC. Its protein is CASSRGGSDYEQYF.

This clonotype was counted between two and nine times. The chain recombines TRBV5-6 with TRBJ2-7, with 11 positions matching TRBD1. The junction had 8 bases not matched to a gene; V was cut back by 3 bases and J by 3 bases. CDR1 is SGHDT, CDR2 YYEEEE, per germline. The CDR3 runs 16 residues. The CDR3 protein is CASSWTGGDGFYEQYF. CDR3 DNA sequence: TGTGCCAGCAGCTGGACAGGGGGCGACGGTTTCTACGAGCAGTACTTC.

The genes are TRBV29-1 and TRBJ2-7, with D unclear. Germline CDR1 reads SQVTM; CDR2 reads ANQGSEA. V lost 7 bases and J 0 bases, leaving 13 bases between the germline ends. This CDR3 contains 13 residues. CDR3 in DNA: TGCAGCGCTGAGATCCGCAGCTCCTACGAGCAGTACTTC. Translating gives CSAEIRSSYEQYF.

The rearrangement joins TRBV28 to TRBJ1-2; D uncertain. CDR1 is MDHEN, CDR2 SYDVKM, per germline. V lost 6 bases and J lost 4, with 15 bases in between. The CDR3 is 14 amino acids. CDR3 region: CASSTEALLYGYTF. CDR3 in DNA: TGTGCCAGCAGCACAGAAGCTCTTCTCTATGGCTACACCTTC.

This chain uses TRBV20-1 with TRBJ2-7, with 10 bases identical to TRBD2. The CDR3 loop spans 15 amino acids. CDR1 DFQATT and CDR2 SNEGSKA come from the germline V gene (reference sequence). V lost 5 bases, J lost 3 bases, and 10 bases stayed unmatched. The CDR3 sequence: CSAQRGPSGSYEQYF. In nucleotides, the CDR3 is TGCAGTGCTCAGAGGGGGCCTAGCGGGAGCTACGAGCAGTACTTC.

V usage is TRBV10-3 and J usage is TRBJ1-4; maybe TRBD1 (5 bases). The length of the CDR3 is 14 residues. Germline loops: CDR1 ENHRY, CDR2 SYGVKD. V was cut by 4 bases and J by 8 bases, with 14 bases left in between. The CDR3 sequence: CAISAGREGEKLFF. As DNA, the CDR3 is TGTGCCATCAGTGCTGGCAGGGAGGGCGAAAAACTGTTTTTT.

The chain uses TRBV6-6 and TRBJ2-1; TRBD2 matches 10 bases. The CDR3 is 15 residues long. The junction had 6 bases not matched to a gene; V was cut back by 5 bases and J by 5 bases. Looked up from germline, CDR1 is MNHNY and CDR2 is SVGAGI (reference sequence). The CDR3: CASSPLAGEDNEQFF. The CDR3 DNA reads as TGTGCCAGCAGTCCTCTAGCGGGGGAGGACAATGAGCAGTTCTTC.

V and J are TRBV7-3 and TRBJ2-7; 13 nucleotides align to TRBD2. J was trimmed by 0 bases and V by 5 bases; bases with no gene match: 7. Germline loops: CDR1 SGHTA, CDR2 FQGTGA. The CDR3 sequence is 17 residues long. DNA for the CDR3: TGTGCCAGCAGCCGTGGGACTAGCGGGACTAGCTCCTACGAGCAGTACTTC. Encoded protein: CASSRGTSGTSSYEQYF.

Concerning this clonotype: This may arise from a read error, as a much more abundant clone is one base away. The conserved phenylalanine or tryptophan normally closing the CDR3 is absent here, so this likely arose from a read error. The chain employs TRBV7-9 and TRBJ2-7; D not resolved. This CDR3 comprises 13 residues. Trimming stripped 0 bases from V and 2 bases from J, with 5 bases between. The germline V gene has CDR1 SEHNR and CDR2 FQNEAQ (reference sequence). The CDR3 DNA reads TGTGCCAGCAGCTTAGCTGTGCCCTACGAGCAGTACTCC. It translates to CASSLAVPYEQYS.

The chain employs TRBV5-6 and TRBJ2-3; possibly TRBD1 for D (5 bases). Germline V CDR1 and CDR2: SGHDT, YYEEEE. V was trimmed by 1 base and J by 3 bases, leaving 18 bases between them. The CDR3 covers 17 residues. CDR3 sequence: CASSLRLGEFRTDTQYF. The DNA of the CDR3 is TGTGCCAGCAGCTTGCGTCTAGGGGAATTTAGGACAGATACGCAGTATTTT.

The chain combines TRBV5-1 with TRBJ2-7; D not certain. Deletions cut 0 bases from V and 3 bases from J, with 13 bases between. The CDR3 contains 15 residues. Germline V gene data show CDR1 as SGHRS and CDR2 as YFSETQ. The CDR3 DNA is TGCGCCAGCAGCTTGGAGGCGGTCAGGATCTACGAGCAGTACTTC. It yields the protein CASSLEAVRIYEQYF.